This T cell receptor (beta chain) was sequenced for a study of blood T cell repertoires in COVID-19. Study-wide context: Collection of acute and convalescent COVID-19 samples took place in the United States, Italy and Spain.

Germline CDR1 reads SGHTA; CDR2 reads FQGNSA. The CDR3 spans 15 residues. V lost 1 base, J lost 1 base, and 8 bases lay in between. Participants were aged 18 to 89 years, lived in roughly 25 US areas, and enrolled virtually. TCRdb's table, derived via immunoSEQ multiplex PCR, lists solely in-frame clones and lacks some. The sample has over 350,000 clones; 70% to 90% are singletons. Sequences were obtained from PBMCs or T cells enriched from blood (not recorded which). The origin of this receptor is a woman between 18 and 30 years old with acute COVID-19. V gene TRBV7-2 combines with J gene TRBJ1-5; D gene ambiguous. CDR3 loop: CASSLVGQSNQPQHF. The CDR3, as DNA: TGTGCCAGCAGCTTAGTGGGCCAAAGCAATCAGCCCCAGCATTTT.